A selection of T cell receptor beta chains follows, all from one sample in a study of blood T cell repertoires in COVID-19. Clones were sequenced by immunoSEQ multiplex PCR, and TCRdb holds only the in-frame ones, with some missing. The sample carries more than 35,000 clones, about 90% recorded once. Source material: peripheral blood. The receptors come from a man aged 55 to 70 with acute or convalescent COVID-19. Each CDR3 is given with its conserved first and last residue. D genes are given only for firm matches. The size entry is marked missing in some rows and otherwise reads once, few, many or a size class.

TRBV7-8,TRBJ2-4,.,.,CASSLAPRRSTERLAKNIQYF,TGTGCCAGCAGCTTAGCGCCCCGGCGGTCGACGGAGAGACTAGCCAAAAACATTCAGTACTTC
TRBV30,TRBJ1-4,TRBD1,.,CAWSGQGSREKLFF,TGTGCCTGGAGTGGACAGGGAAGTAGGGAAAAACTGTTTTTT
TRBV19,TRBJ1-2,.,.,CASSIYRSRYTF,TGTGCCAGTAGTATTTACCGTAGCCGCTACACCTTC
TRBV19,TRBJ2-5,.,.,CASSIGGWGETQYF,TGTGCCAGTAGTATAGGGGGCTGGGGTGAGACCCAGTACTTC
TRBV7-2,TRBJ2-1,.,.,CASSPYNYNEQFF,TGTGCCAGCAGCCCTTATAACTACAATGAGCAGTTCTTC
TRBV6-2/TRBV6-3,TRBJ2-5,.,.,CASSTAGLETQYF,TGTGCCAGCAGTACCGCAGGGTTAGAGACCCAGTACTTC
TRBV27,TRBJ2-3,.,.,CASSLSPTGSSTDTQYF,TGTGCCAGCAGTTTATCTCCCACAGGGTCCAGCACAGATACGCAGTATTTT
TRBV5-8,TRBJ2-5,.,.,CASSLAGVSETQYF,TGTGCCAGCAGCTTGGCGGGAGTATCAGAGACCCAGTACTTC
TRBV4-1,TRBJ2-2,TRBD2,.,CASSQDLSSGERLGGELFF,TGCGCCAGCAGCCAAGATCTCTCGAGCGGGGAACGCTTGGGCGGGGAGCTGTTTTTT
TRBV7-9,TRBJ2-2,.,.,CASSTGTTPNGELFF,TGTGCCAGCAGCACCGGGACAACCCCGAACGGGGAGCTGTTTTTT
TRBV4-1,TRBJ2-1,.,.,CASSQDLTRGSYNEQFF,TGCGCCAGCAGCCAAGATCTTACCCGAGGCTCCTACAATGAGCAGTTCTTC
TRBV4-1,TRBJ1-1,TRBD1,.,CASSRDFSRGSTEAFF,TGCGCCAGCAGCCGAGACTTTTCCAGGGGGAGCACTGAAGCTTTCTTT
TRBV29-1,TRBJ1-2,TRBD1,.,CSVGQGANYGYTF,TGCAGCGTCGGACAGGGAGCTAACTATGGCTACACCTTC
TRBV5-1,TRBJ1-4,.,few,CASSLSEGRAELFF,TGCGCCAGCAGCTTGTCAGAAGGCAGGGCCGAACTGTTTTTT
TRBV12-5,TRBJ1-1,.,.,CASGLPTNTEAFF,TGTGCTAGTGGTTTGCCTACGAACACTGAAGCTTTCTTT
TRBV5-1,TRBJ1-4,TRBD1,.,CASSLTGAGGEKLFF,TGCGCCAGCAGCTTGACAGGGGCTGGTGGAGAAAAACTGTTTTTT
TRBV28,TRBJ2-7,.,.,CASSLEANYEQYF,TGTGCCAGCAGTTTAGAAGCTAACTACGAGCAGTACTTC
TRBV7-2,TRBJ2-7,.,.,CASSPDSFYEQYF,TGTGCCAGCAGCCCAGACAGTTTCTACGAGCAGTACTTC
TRBV4-2,TRBJ2-1,TRBD2,.,CASSQDIAGGIHEQFF,TGTGCCAGCAGCCAAGACATTGCGGGAGGGATCCATGAGCAGTTCTTC
TRBV11-1,TRBJ2-1,TRBD2,.,CASPNPSSGRNNEQFF,TGTGCCAGTCCCAACCCGAGTAGCGGGAGGAACAATGAGCAGTTCTTC
TRBV9,TRBJ2-1,TRBD2,.,CASSVALRTSGFTGTYNEQFF,TGTGCCAGCAGCGTAGCCCTGAGGACTAGCGGGTTCACTGGAACCTACAATGAGCAGTTCTTC
TRBV11-3,TRBJ2-5,.,.,CASSPGVGEETQYF,TGTGCCAGCAGCCCCGGGGTTGGGGAAGAGACCCAGTACTTC
TRBV2,TRBJ2-1,.,.,CASSEHQGSYNEQFF,TGTGCCAGCAGTGAACATCAGGGGTCCTACAATGAGCAGTTCTTC
TRBV6-5,TRBJ2-1,TRBD1,.,CASTYGTGIYNEQFF,TGTGCCAGCACATACGGGACAGGGATATACAATGAGCAGTTCTTC
TRBV13,TRBJ2-3,.,few,CASSLAGDTQYF,TGTGCCAGCAGCTTAGCGGGGGATACGCAGTATTTT
TRBV4-2,TRBJ2-7,TRBD1,.,CASSQGQGTYEQYF,TGTGCCAGCAGCCAGGGACAGGGCACCTACGAGCAGTACTTC
TRBV28,TRBJ2-1,.,.,CASSKPPATQFF,TGTGCCAGCAGCAAACCTCCAGCGACGCAGTTCTTC
TRBV6-5,TRBJ1-5,.,.,CASNGQPADQPQHF,TGTGCCAGCAACGGACAGCCCGCTGATCAGCCCCAGCATTTT
TRBV14,TRBJ2-5,.,.,CATQISGTLYQETQYF,TGTGCCACTCAGATCTCCGGGACTTTGTACCAAGAGACCCAGTACTTC
TRBV11-3,TRBJ2-2,TRBD2,.,CASSYRLAGVTGELFF,TGTGCCAGCAGCTACAGACTAGCGGGAGTCACCGGGGAGCTGTTTTTT
TRBV19,TRBJ2-1,TRBD2,.,CASSISSSGRTEQFF,TGTGCCAGTAGTATATCGTCTAGCGGGAGGACTGAGCAGTTCTTC
TRBV28,TRBJ1-1,.,.,CASAHPNTEAFF,TGTGCCAGCGCGCATCCTAACACTGAAGCTTTCTTT
TRBV6-2/TRBV6-3,TRBJ1-1,.,.,CASSLIENTEAFF,TGTGCCAGCAGTTTGATAGAGAACACTGAAGCTTTCTTT
TRBV27,TRBJ2-2,.,few,CASSTRGGNTGELFF,TGTGCCAGCAGCACGAGAGGGGGGAACACCGGGGAGCTGTTTTTT
TRBV5-5,TRBJ1-5,.,.,CASSLWGQDQPQHF,TGTGCCAGCAGCTTGTGGGGGCAGGATCAGCCCCAGCATTTT
TRBV2,TRBJ1-2,.,.,CASSVRQDSHGYTF,TGTGCCAGCAGTGTCCGACAGGATAGCCATGGCTACACCTTC
TRBV5-4,TRBJ1-1,TRBD1,.,CASSLNRGQIGYTEAFF,TGTGCCAGCAGCCTTAACAGGGGCCAAATTGGGTACACTGAAGCTTTCTTT
TRBV29-1,TRBJ2-3,TRBD2,.,CSVEGGRGADTQYF,TGCAGCGTTGAAGGTGGGAGGGGCGCGGATACGCAGTATTTT
TRBV6-5,TRBJ2-2,.,.,CASTQRFGGELFF,TGTGCCAGCACTCAGAGGTTTGGCGGGGAGCTGTTTTTT
TRBV5-1,TRBJ2-1,TRBD1,once,CASSLGQGAVEQFF,TGCGCCAGCAGCTTGGGACAGGGGGCTGTTGAGCAGTTCTTC
TRBV7-2,TRBJ1-5,.,.,CASSYGTTNQPQHF,TGTGCCAGCAGCTACGGGACAACCAATCAGCCCCAGCATTTT
TRBV2,TRBJ1-6,.,.,CASSGGRSGNSPLHF,TGTGCCAGCAGTGGGGGGCGTTCGGGTAATTCACCCCTCCACTTT
TRBV19,TRBJ1-6,.,few,CASSIESPRADSPLHF,TGTGCCAGTAGTATCGAATCCCCCAGGGCAGATTCACCCCTCCACTTT
TRBV3-1/TRBV3-2,TRBJ1-2,.,.,CASSQIIQTQSFGGYTF,TGTGCCAGCAGCCAAATAATCCAGACACAGTCTTTCGGTGGCTACACCTTC
TRBV11-2,TRBJ2-1,.,.,CASSVTGTPSFYNEQFF,TGTGCCAGCAGCGTTACCGGGACTCCCAGCTTCTACAATGAGCAGTTCTTC